The entry below gives a single T cell receptor beta chain sequence along with its context. Antigen specificity is unknown. The data originate from a study of STAT3 mutations in large granular lymphocyte leukemia. Germline V gene lookup returns CDR1 SGHAT and CDR2 FQNNGV. The ends were cut back, 9 bases at V and 5 bases at J, with 5 bases in the middle. The CDR3 contains 10 residues. Each sample's TCRbeta library yielded on average around 41,000 productive templates. Profiled with immunoSEQ multiplex PCR; TCRdb holds only in-frame clones, not every one. Of 10,000 or so clones listed, 88% are singletons. Study-level points and caveats: In T-cell large granular lymphocyte leukemia, about half of patients showed multiple immunodominant subclonotypes. A small but highly pathogenic clone may have been missed. Sampling intervals varied between patients and samples.

Sequencing used peripheral blood mononuclear cells. This rearrangement joins TRBV11-2 to TRBJ1-5, with D hard to call. The TCR sequence derives from a man older than 75 with T-cell large granular lymphocyte leukemia. Some clones in this sample may be carry-over from other donors' samples. The CDR3 DNA reads as TGTGCCAGTCAAGATCAGCCCCAGCATTTT. The encoded protein is CASQDQPQHF.